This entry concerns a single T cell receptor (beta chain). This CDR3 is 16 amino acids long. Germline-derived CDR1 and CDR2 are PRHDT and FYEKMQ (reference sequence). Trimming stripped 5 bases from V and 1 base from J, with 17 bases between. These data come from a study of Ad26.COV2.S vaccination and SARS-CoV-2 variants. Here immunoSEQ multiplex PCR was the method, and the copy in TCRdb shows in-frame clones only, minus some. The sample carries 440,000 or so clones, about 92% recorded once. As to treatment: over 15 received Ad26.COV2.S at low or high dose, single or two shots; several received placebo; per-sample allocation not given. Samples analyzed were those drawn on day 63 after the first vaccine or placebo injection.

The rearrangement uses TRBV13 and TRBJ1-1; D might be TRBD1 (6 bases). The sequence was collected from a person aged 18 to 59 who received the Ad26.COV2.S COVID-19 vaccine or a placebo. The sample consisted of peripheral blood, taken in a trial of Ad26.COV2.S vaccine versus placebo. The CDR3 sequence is CASSPRWGPGNTEAFF. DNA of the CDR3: TGTGCCAGCAGCCCGAGGTGGGGGCCCGGGAACACTGAAGCTTTCTTT.